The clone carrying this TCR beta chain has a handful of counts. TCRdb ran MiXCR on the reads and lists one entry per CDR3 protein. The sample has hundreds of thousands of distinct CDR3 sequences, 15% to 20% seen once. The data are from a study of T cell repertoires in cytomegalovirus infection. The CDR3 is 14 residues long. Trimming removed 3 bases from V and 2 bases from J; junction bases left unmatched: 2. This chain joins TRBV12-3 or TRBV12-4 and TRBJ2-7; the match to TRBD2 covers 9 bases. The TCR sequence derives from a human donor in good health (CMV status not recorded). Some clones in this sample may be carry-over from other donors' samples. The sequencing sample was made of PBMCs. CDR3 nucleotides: TGTGCCAGCAGTTTCGAGCGGGGGGCCTACGAGCAGTACTTC. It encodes CASSFERGAYEQYF.